What follows are 6 T cell receptor beta chains derived from one specimen sequenced in a study of T cell repertoires in cytomegalovirus infection (dated by TCRdb to between 2018 and 2021). Sequenced on an Illumina HiSeq 1500. TCRdb trimmed public reads at Q25 via fastp, called clones via MiXCR and kept in-frame beta chains. When rows share a CDR3 protein, they turn into one entry using the most common DNA and genes. The sample table holds hundreds of thousands of distinct CDR3 sequences, of which about 17% were seen once. The biggest ten clones account for around 12% of the sample. The sample was PBMCs. Receptor source: a human donor in good health (CMV status not recorded). Some clones in this sample may be carry-over from other donors' samples.

The chain carries TRBV2 and TRBJ2-3, with a possible D match to TRBD2 (6 bases). CDR1 and CDR2 from the germline V gene are SNHLY and FYNNEI. The V gene lost 7 bases and the J gene lost 2 bases, with 16 bases spanning the gap. The CDR3 spans 15 residues. Here the CDR3 reads CASTTGTASTDTQYF. The DNA of the CDR3 is TGTGCCAGCACCACCGGGACTGCCTCCACAGATACGCAGTATTTT.

The chain links TRBV29-1 to TRBJ2-7; TRBD1 matches 12 bases. The CDR3 is 14 residues long. In germline, CDR1 is SQVTM, CDR2 ANQGSEA. V lost 3 bases and J lost 6; bases outside the gene matches: 6. The CDR3 DNA is TGCAGCGTTGAGTGGGGACAGGGGGCGGGCGAGCAGTACTTC. Translated: CSVEWGQGAGEQYF.

The chain joins TRBV11-2 to TRBJ1-1; possible D gene TRBD1, 6 bases. V was clipped by 7 bases and J by 3 bases, with 9 bases between them. Per germline, CDR1 SGHAT and CDR2 FQNNGV. The CDR3 contains 12 residues. The CDR3 DNA sequence: TGTGCCAGCAAGGACAGCTACACTGAAGCTTTCTTT. Its translation is CASKDSYTEAFF. The whole variable domain, remainder taken from reference TRBV11-2 and TRBJ1-1, is EAGVAQSPRYKIIEKRQSVAFWCNPISGHATLYWYQQILGQGPKLLIQFQNNGVVDDSQLPKDRFSAERLKGVDSTLKIQPAKLEDSAVYLCASKDSYTEAFFGQGTRLTVV.

This clonotype has ten or more counts. The gene calls are TRBV7-9 and TRBJ1-1, with D unresolved. Per the germline V gene, CDR1 is SEHNR and CDR2 is FQNEAQ (reference sequence). The CDR3 spans 12 residues. Trimming left V 4 bases short and J 1 base short, with 4 bases between. Here the CDR3 reads CASSWENTEAFF. Here the CDR3 DNA reads TGTGCCAGCAGCTGGGAGAACACTGAAGCTTTCTTT.

The chain recombines TRBV20-1 with TRBJ2-1; D remains ambiguous. The CDR3 totals 13 residues. V gave up 6 bases and J gave up 4 bases, with 13 bases separating them. Germline lookup yields CDR1 DFQATT and CDR2 SNEGSKA (reference sequence). The DNA of the CDR3 is TGCAGTGCGGAAGGACGGAATTACAATGAGCAGTTCTTC. Protein: CSAEGRNYNEQFF.

This clonotype was seen at least ten times. The V call is TRBV12-3 or TRBV12-4, the J call TRBJ1-4; D is possibly TRBD1 (5 bases). The CDR3 runs to 15 residues. The ends were cut back, 2 bases at V and 7 bases at J, with 14 bases in the middle. CDR3 in DNA: TGTGCCAGCAGTTTAACCGCAGGGTCCGGTGAAAAACTGTTTTTT. Encoded protein: CASSLTAGSGEKLFF.